These 27 T cell receptor beta chains came from one sample sequenced in a study of Ad26.COV2.S vaccination and SARS-CoV-2 variants (dated by TCRdb to the early 2020s). Libraries were constructed by the immunoSEQ multiplex PCR assay. What TCRdb holds here is the immuneACCESS table cut down to in-frame rearrangements. Part of the clones is not present; checked against another copy, under half of the missing clones reflect an unresolved V gene, and the others are unexplained. The sample table shows under 600,000 clones, and 89% are seen once. 1.7% of the sample belongs to the ten largest clones. According to the study, the label for this sample's treatment or condition signals: over 15 received Ad26.COV2.S at low or high dose, single or two shots; roughly five received placebo; per-sample allocation not given. For vaccine and placebo recipients, repertoires were sequenced using samples collected on day 63 after the first injection.

The sample consisted of peripheral blood, taken in a trial of Ad26.COV2.S vaccine versus placebo. Source of these receptors: a person aged 18-60 years who received the Ad26.COV2.S COVID-19 vaccine or a placebo.

This sequence joins TRBV3-1 (or the pseudogene TRBV3-2) and TRBJ2-3, with TRBD1 matching 10 bases. The CDR3 has 15 amino acids. Germline V CDR1 and CDR2: LGHDT, YNNKEL (reference sequence). Germline trimming cut 3 bases from V and 1 base from J; bases unmatched to any gene: 1. CDR3 nucleotides: TGTGCCAGCAGCCACGGACAGGGGGGCACAGATACGCAGTATTTT. It codes for CASSHGQGGTDTQYF.

This clone was recorded once. The chain recombines TRBV9 with TRBJ2-1; 13 bases are a match to TRBD2. The CDR3 is 16 residues long. The V segment lost 6 bases and the J segment 7 bases; nucleotides outside the gene matches: 10. Germline CDR1 is SGDLS and CDR2 is YYNGEE. Here the CDR3 DNA reads TGTGCCAGCACCAAAGGTGGGACTAGCGGGAAGAATGAGCAGTTCTTC. This translates into CASTKGGTSGKNEQFF.

J is TRBJ2-7 and V is TRBV18, with TRBD1 identical over 7 bases. The CDR3 is made up of 17 amino acids. Germline assignment: CDR1 KGHSH and CDR2 LQKENI. Trimming at V came to 3 bases and at J to 5 bases, leaving 16 bases not matched to a gene. CDR3 sequence reads: CASSPRGGQVKVHEQYF. The CDR3 coding sequence is TGTGCCAGCTCACCGCGCGGCGGACAGGTCAAGGTACACGAGCAGTACTTC.

Note on this clone: Within the sample, other DNA sequences also encode this same CDR3. The gene calls are TRBV20-1 and TRBJ2-1; the D is unclear. Trimming took off 5 bases at V and 0 bases at J, with 2 bases between the two ends. The CDR3 has 11 amino acids. Germline loops: CDR1 DFQATT, CDR2 SNEGSKA (reference sequence). The CDR3 loop is CSAVSYNEQFF. The CDR3 DNA is TGCAGTGCTGTCTCCTACAATGAGCAGTTCTTC.

The chain couples TRBV28 to TRBJ2-3; TRBD2 agrees at 9 bases. Unmatched junction bases numbered 12, after V lost 2 bases and J lost 6 bases. Per the germline V gene, CDR1 is MDHEN and CDR2 is SYDVKM. The CDR3 contains 17 residues. In nucleotides, the CDR3 is TGTGCCAGCAGTTTAGGTCCATGGCGGGAGGGCCTCGATACGCAGTATTTT. Protein sequence: CASSLGPWREGLDTQYF. The full variable domain, with the rest looked up from reference TRBV28 and TRBJ2-3, is DVKVTQSSRYLVKRTGEKVFLECVQDMDHENMFWYRQDPGLGLRLIYFSYDVKMKEKGDIPEGYSVSREKKERFSLILESASTNQTSMYLCASSLGPWREGLDTQYFGPGTRLTVL.

J is TRBJ2-5 and V is TRBV11-2; D possibly corresponds to TRBD2 (5 bases). The CDR3 is made up of 14 amino acids. With 6 bases removed from V and 2 bases from J, the gap between germline ends came to 13 bases. Germline lookup yields CDR1 SGHAT and CDR2 FQNNGV. Here the CDR3 DNA reads TGTGCCAGCAGTTTCGGACTGCCACAAGAGACCCAGTACTTC. Amino acids: CASSFGLPQETQYF.

This chain joins TRBV6-1 and TRBJ2-6; D is undetermined. Trimming removed 0 bases at V and 0 bases at J, with 3 bases between. CDR3 length equals 15 residues. Germline V gives CDR1 MNHNS, CDR2 SASEGT. The CDR3, as DNA: TGTGCCAGCAGTGAAGCGGGCTCTGGGGCCAACGTCCTGACTTTC. Translating it yields CASSEAGSGANVLTF.

J is TRBJ1-3 and V is TRBV18; TRBD1 aligns across 7 bases. The CDR3 totals 17 residues. V trimming: 2 bases; J trimming: 0 bases; junction bases outside the gene matches: 7. Germline CDR1 is KGHSH and CDR2 is LQKENI. The CDR3 reads CASSPETGLYSGNTIYF. CDR3 DNA: TGTGCCAGCTCACCAGAGACAGGGTTATACTCTGGAAACACCATATATTTT.

The gene calls are TRBV5-4 and TRBJ2-7, with TRBD1 identical over 9 bases. With V trimmed by 0 bases and J by 4 bases, 8 bases remained unmatched. Germline CDR1 is SGHNT and CDR2 is YYREEE (reference sequence). The CDR3 contains 16 residues. The CDR3 DNA reads TGTGCCAGCAGCTTGGGGGGGACAGGGTCCATGTACGAGCAGTACTTC. As protein: CASSLGGTGSMYEQYF.

This chain connects TRBV6-6 to TRBJ2-1; TRBD1 aligns across 7 bases. Germline trimming cut 6 bases from V and 0 bases from J; bases unmatched to any gene: 11. Germline CDR1 is MNHNY and CDR2 is SVGAGI (reference sequence). The length of the CDR3 is 17 residues. The CDR3 reads CASSRRDSHISYNEQFF. The DNA of the CDR3 is TGTGCCAGCAGCCGACGGGACAGCCACATCTCCTACAATGAGCAGTTCTTC.

This chain links TRBV9 with TRBJ2-3, with 9 bases identical to TRBD2. V dropped 0 bases and J dropped 4; count of bases not matched to a gene: 6. The CDR3 is 16 residues long. Per germline, CDR1 SGDLS and CDR2 YYNGEE. This chain's CDR3 is CASSVGIAGASDTQYF. Written as DNA, the CDR3 is TGTGCCAGCAGCGTAGGAATAGCGGGAGCATCAGATACGCAGTATTTT.

This chain links TRBV7-9 with TRBJ2-2; D is possibly TRBD1 (6 bases). CDR3 size: 17 residues. Per the germline V gene, CDR1 is SEHNR and CDR2 is FQNEAQ (reference sequence). V lost 0 bases to trimming and J lost 1 base, with 12 bases between them. CDR3 in amino acids: CASSLAEAGENTGELFF. The CDR3 DNA sequence: TGTGCCAGCAGCTTAGCAGAGGCAGGGGAGAACACCGGGGAGCTGTTTTTT.

The genes are TRBV7-2 and TRBJ2-5; D remains unclear. Germline V CDR1 and CDR2: SGHTA, FQGNSA. CDR3 length: 14 residues. V lost 0 bases to trimming and J lost 5 bases, with 10 bases between them. This CDR3 reads CASSLAGRPETQYF. CDR3 in DNA: TGTGCCAGCAGCTTAGCCGGGCGCCCGGAGACCCAGTACTTC.

The chain joins TRBV5-6 to TRBJ1-1, with D perhaps matching TRBD1 (5 bases). The CDR3 extends over 14 amino acids. V was clipped by 4 bases and J by 6 bases, with 16 bases between them. Germline-derived CDR1 and CDR2 are SGHDT and YYEEEE. The CDR3 reads CASSQSGTWAEAFF. Here the CDR3 DNA reads TGTGCCAGCAGCCAGTCCGGGACCTGGGCTGAAGCTTTCTTT.

The rearrangement uses TRBV5-1 and TRBJ1-2; 8 bases agree with TRBD1. Trimming at V came to 0 bases and at J to 4 bases, leaving 5 bases not matched to a gene. The germline V gene encodes CDR1 SGHRS and CDR2 YFSETQ. This CDR3 region has 15 residues. For the CDR3, the DNA is TGCGCCAGCAGCTTGGGGGACAGGAACCGCTATGGCTACACCTTC. It yields the protein CASSLGDRNRYGYTF.

Points on this clone: The junction and the germline gene differ at one end; a read error may be behind it. This chain connects TRBV7-7 to TRBJ2-5; tentatively, D is TRBD1 (7 bases). The CDR3 loop spans 16 amino acids. Germline values: CDR1 SSHAT, CDR2 FNYEAQ (reference sequence). The CDR3 nucleotides read TGTGCTAGCAGCTTAGCTGCAGGGGGGTACCAAGAGACCCAGTACTTC. It encodes CASSLAAGGYQETQYF. Supplemented by reference TRBV7-7 and TRBJ2-5, the full variable domain reads GAGVSQSPRYKVTKRGQDVTLRCDPISSHATLYWYQQALGQGPEFLTYFNYEAQPDKSGLPSDRFSAERPEGSISTLTIQRTEQRDSAMYRCASSLAAGGYQETQYFGPGTRLLVL.

This chain joins TRBV6-2 or TRBV6-3 and TRBJ2-7; 11 positions match TRBD2. Germline assignment: CDR1 MNHEY and CDR2 SVGEGT. The CDR3 contains 16 residues. The trim removed 2 bases at V and 4 bases at J, leaving 7 bases unmatched. In DNA form, the CDR3 reads TGTGCCAGCAGTTACGGCACTAGCGGGAGTCGGTACGAGCAGTACTTC. Encoded protein: CASSYGTSGSRYEQYF.

J is TRBJ1-6 and V is TRBV7-2; 7 bases are a match to TRBD1. The CDR3 length is 13 residues. J lost 10 bases, V lost 5 bases, and 5 bases had no gene match. CDR1 is SGHTA, CDR2 FQGNSA, per germline. For the CDR3, the DNA is TGTGCCAGCAGCCCGGGACAGTACTCACCCCTCCACTTT. Its translation is CASSPGQYSPLHF.

The V call is TRBV4-1, the J call TRBJ1-4, with D possibly matching TRBD1 (5 bases). Trimming left V 3 bases short and J 5 bases short, with 22 bases between. There are 18 residues in the CDR3. CDR1 is MGHRA and CDR2 is YSYEKL in the germline V gene. DNA for the CDR3: TGCGCCAGCAGCCAGGGACCGGTTAGGCAGGACCCCAATGAAAAACTGTTTTTT. As protein: CASSQGPVRQDPNEKLFF.

The CDR3 protein is CASSLAGQAGYNSMGAEAFF. The CDR3 bases are TGCGCCAGCAGCTTGGCTGGGCAGGCTGGGTATAATAGTATGGGTGCTGAAGCTTTCTTT. The rearrangement uses TRBV5-1 and TRBJ1-1; no firm D call. This CDR3 comprises 20 residues. V dropped 0 bases and J dropped 6 bases, with 30 bases sitting between them. Germline CDR1 reads SGHRS; CDR2 reads YFSETQ.

This chain joins TRBV3-1 (or the pseudogene TRBV3-2) and TRBJ2-7, with TRBD2 matching over 8 bases. The CDR3 consists of 14 residues. V dropped 4 bases and J dropped 1; count of bases not matched to a gene: 3. Germline V gives CDR1 LGHDT, CDR2 YNNKEL (reference sequence). The CDR3: CASSRSGGSYEQYF. Written as DNA, the CDR3 is TGTGCCAGCAGCCGCAGCGGGGGATCCTACGAGCAGTACTTC.

The chain recombines TRBV5-5 with TRBJ1-3; D possibly corresponds to TRBD1 (6 bases). The ends were cut back, 2 bases at V and 1 base at J, with 13 bases in the middle. The length of the CDR3 is 16 residues. Germline loops: CDR1 SGHKS, CDR2 YYEKEE (reference sequence). The CDR3 reads CASSLAPDRSGNTIYF. The CDR3 DNA reads as TGTGCCAGCAGCTTAGCCCCGGACAGATCTGGAAACACCATATATTTT.

The V and J genes are TRBV5-5 and TRBJ1-1; D unresolved. CDR1 is SGHKS and CDR2 is YYEKEE in the germline V gene (reference sequence). V was pared by 4 bases and J by 1 base, with 11 bases between. The CDR3 sequence is 14 residues long. The CDR3: CASSPLRSNTEAFF. CDR3 sequence (DNA): TGTGCCAGCAGCCCATTACGGTCGAACACTGAAGCTTTCTTT.

V and J are TRBV18 and TRBJ2-1, with D possibly being TRBD2 (6 bases). CDR3 length: 12 residues. Between the trimmed V and J ends, which lost 3 bases and 10 bases, there was a span of 10 bases. Germline loops: CDR1 KGHSH, CDR2 LQKENI. Written as DNA, the CDR3 is TGTGCCAGCTCACCCGGACTAAGGGAGCAGTTCTTC. Its protein product is CASSPGLREQFF.

Only one count was recorded for this clone. J is TRBJ1-4 and V is TRBV7-8, with D maybe TRBD1 (5 bases). The V and J ends lost 0 bases and 8 bases respectively, with 13 bases between them. This CDR3 is built from 15 residues. Germline assignment: CDR1 SGHVS and CDR2 FQNEAQ. The CDR3 reads CASSLAGQVYEKLFF. CDR3 sequence (DNA): TGTGCCAGCAGCTTAGCCGGACAAGTTTACGAAAAACTGTTTTTT.

This clone was observed once. This sample includes further DNA sequences coding for the same CDR3. This sequence joins TRBV27 and TRBJ2-7, with D possibly being TRBD1 (6 bases). Per germline, CDR1 MNHEY and CDR2 SMNVEV (reference sequence). The CDR3 covers 15 residues. The V end was cut by 5 bases, the J end by 0 bases, with 14 bases between. The CDR3 DNA follows: TGTGCCAGCAGTCTGGGCTGGACAGACTCCTACGAGCAGTACTTC. Translating it yields CASSLGWTDSYEQYF.

The chain links TRBV19 to TRBJ1-1, with unresolved D. The V gene's germline CDR1 is LNHDA and CDR2 SQIVND (reference sequence). V was shortened by 5 bases and J by 0 bases, with 7 bases between the two germline ends. This CDR3 contains 13 residues. CDR3 coding DNA: TGTGCCAGTAGTTTTATGGTGAACACTGAAGCTTTCTTT. Translation gives CASSFMVNTEAFF. The full variable domain, completed using reference TRBV19 and TRBJ1-1, is DGGITQSPKYLFRKEGQNVTLSCEQNLNHDAMYWYRQDPGQGLRLIYYSQIVNDFQKGDIAEGYSVSREKKESFPLTVTSAQKNPTAFYLCASSFMVNTEAFFGQGTRLTVV.